This T cell receptor (beta chain) originates from a study of shared clonotypes between healthy human individuals. Overall study findings and caveats: The expectation was that sequencing depth would affect clonotype sharing among donors. Rarefaction showed sorted-subset sequencing was incomplete despite large depth. The low donor count limited represented genetic and exposure-history diversity.

Every subset's genomic DNA went evenly onto several immunoSEQ plates. Generated by immunoSEQ multiplex PCR, the TCRdb table keeps only in-frame clones and is missing some. The repertoire has some 2,100,000 clones, approximately 95% of them found once; the top ten carry roughly 0.13%. To note about this clone: Its antigen is unidentified.

This clonotype was sampled from a man aged 18 to 29 in good health. The sequencing input was naive CD4+ T cells sorted from blood. Subset indicated: CD45RA+ positively selected.

The CDR3 sequence is CASSPGLAGDSYEQYF. CDR3 DNA sequence: TGCGCCAGCAGCCCCGGACTAGCGGGAGATTCATACGAGCAGTACTTC. This rearrangement joins TRBV5-1 to TRBJ2-7, with TRBD2 matching 13 bases. Trimming cost V 4 bases and J 4 bases; bases outside gene matches: 8. The CDR3 spans 16 residues. Germline values: CDR1 SGHRS, CDR2 YFSETQ.